This T cell receptor (beta chain) derives from a study of cytomegalovirus exposure and HLA in healthy donors (dated by TCRdb to about 2017). In the study overall: In an earlier analysis of some 550 of the donors, 250 to 350 Gb of sequence data and some 120 million unique TCR beta sequences from about 180 million T cells were reported. Along with the approximately 650-subject first cohort, a separate validation cohort of 120 different subjects was used. An early release that covered roughly 600 HLA-typed donors contained approximately 300 gigabases of sequencing data and 75 million to 100 million unique TCR sequences. The later analysis used no new phenotypic data to find candidate immune exposures, relying instead on TCR beta sequences and their occurrence across donors. All discovery cohort repertoires had been generated using a single sequencing platform. Using immunosequencing, the study profiled T cell repertoires from fewer than 700 subjects and related those repertoires to cytomegalovirus serostatus. A later analysis re-examined previously published TCR beta repertoires from just over 650 donors and added high-resolution HLA genotyping to investigate patterns of TCR occurrence. HLA typing included class I and class II loci at four-digit resolution. To decide whether each TCR beta V gene segment behaved as functional or pseudogenic, an earlier analysis of some 580 of the donors relied on high-throughput TCR beta sequencing. About five DR-DQ haplotypes were treated as single units for association and clustering because of strong linkage in the cohort. Typing coverage varied by locus: about 620-630 donors for A, B, C, DRB1 and DQB1; approximately 520 for DQA1; over 600 for DPA1; approximately 490 for DPB1. Among almost 400 genotyped donors of the cohort, an average of 235,054 unique TCR beta nucleotide sequences were sequenced per donor, about a sixth of them non-productive. A later genetic analysis took genome-wide SNP genotypes for about three fifths of the 666 donors and used that subset as a discovery cohort. The study was designed to test whether signatures of past pathogen exposure could be identified by cataloging public T cell receptors. Of the 350 to 450 genotyped donors, around 81% fell in the genetic ancestry cluster associated with self-reported Caucasian donors. High-throughput TCR immunosequencing, statistical association of individual TCRs with disease status, and machine learning were combined to predict cytomegalovirus infection status. Donor age, sex, ethnicity and CMV serostatus were compiled alongside the repertoire data.

Paper-wide results and their limitations: Some IMGT-functional V segments, including TRBV6-2 and TRBV6-3, could not be distinguished by the 87-base-pair reads and were therefore excluded. This cohort had only TCR beta chains sequenced, and the lack of alpha or paired-chain data limited which features could be detected. Presence/absence analyses assumed roughly uniform sequencing depth across donors, an assumption that may not hold. Linkage disequilibrium might explain the correlated functional status among segregating V segments, but an unknown experimental factor could not be excluded. A later analysis found that HLA-associated TCR beta chains were more clonally expanded and had lower generation probabilities than equally common non-associated chains. Several of the top co-occurrence clusters appeared to be linked to parvovirus B19, influenza, CMV and Epstein-Barr virus, according to a later analysis. A further reported finding was that TCR beta sequences accurately predicted the HLA-A and HLA-B alleles for most subjects in the first cohort. A later genetic analysis reported fewer N-insertions in productive TCRs among donors in an Asian-associated ancestry cluster than the roughly 620-donor mean. For the cohort, immune exposure information was limited to CMV serostatus. According to a later analysis, most CMV-associated TCR beta chains appeared to be HLA-restricted, and the HLA associations seemed to be driven largely by CMV exposure. Most TCR sequences were seen in very few donors, while some public TCRs were found in many individuals. Assigning TCR associations to individual alleles was difficult when HLA alleles, especially DR and DQ, strongly co-occurred. In vitro tests confirmed that three of the cytomegalovirus-associated TCR beta chains recognize cytomegalovirus antigens. Because HLA typing was missing for some donors at each locus, association tests included only the typed subset. A group of highly shared sequence variants was considered likely to be a technical artifact of the sequencing pipeline. In a later analysis, the rate of TCR association differed among HLA loci, with DRB1 alleles having the most associated TCRs and HLA-C alleles having the fewest. V-gene and J-gene trimming of TCR beta chains was associated with a missense DCLRE1C variant in a later genetic analysis, and the association was replicated in an independent cohort. Broadly in line with IMGT annotations, most TCR beta V segments showed up in productive rearrangements about 90% or about 30% of the time in an earlier analysis of around 550 of the donors. It was suggested by the authors that the approach could potentially be generalized to other disease states and immunological phenotypes. The study listed 170 or so TCR beta chains as associated with cytomegalovirus. A later analysis associated roughly 17,000 TCR beta sequences with specific HLA alleles at a false discovery rate of 0.05. The classifier was reported to diagnose cytomegalovirus status with high specificity and sensitivity in both the original and validation cohorts. Because counts were too low, about 18 rarely observed V segments, including chromosome 9 orphons, were excluded from the earlier analysis of a few hundred of the donors.

The CDR3 measures 15 amino acids from cysteine to phenylalanine. Only the CDR3 DNA stays, 45 bases, in frame from base 1. Compared with germline, V lacks 6 bases and J lacks 1 base; bases without a gene match: 4. In the germline V gene, CDR1 corresponds to MNHEY and CDR2 to SVGAGI. Library creation used the immunoSEQ multiplex PCR assay. A mixture of 60 forward primers for TCR Vbeta segments and 13 reverse primers for TCR Jbeta segments was used in the multiplex PCR. A multiplex PCR assay on genomic DNA amplified the CDR3 region of rearranged TCR beta genes. The amplified TCR beta libraries were sequenced on the Illumina HiSeq System as 87-base-pair reads. In the original analysis: In a later analysis, some 80 million unique TCR beta chains were counted across the approximately 620 repertoires, and approximately 11 million of these chains were shared by at least two donors. A nearest-neighbor algorithm error-corrected the raw reads and collapsed the reads into unique sequences, merging closely related sequences to remove PCR and sequencing errors. V, D and J gene segments were assigned by aligning CDR3 sequences to IMGT reference sequences. For a sequence to be retained, a match of at least six nucleotides to both a V gene segment and a J gene segment was required. A rearrangement was called productive if the CDR3 had no stop codons and remained in frame with V and J, and every other rearrangement was called non-productive. Following IMGT convention, CDR3 was defined as the stretch from the second conserved V-encoded cysteine up to the conserved J-encoded phenylalanine. The earlier analysis of 500 to 650 of the donors excluded any sequence lacking an unambiguous match to a single V gene segment. In an earlier analysis of 500 to 750 of the donors, V segments were called functional above 56.7% productive rearrangements and were called segregating when the between-donor standard deviation exceeded 5%. A statistical classification framework was built for diagnosing cytomegalovirus status from the catalog of TCR beta chain sequences. In a later analysis, TCR nucleotide sequences were compared against IMGT/GENE-DB human TR gene sequences so that V and J genes could be assigned. The TCRdist pipeline was used in a later analysis to assign CDR3 sequences and most-parsimonious VDJ recombination scenarios. In a later analysis, each TCR beta chain was defined by its CDR3 amino acid sequence together with its V-gene family, and reads without a unique V-gene family were excluded. As a way to deal with suspected cross-contamination and a sequencing artifact, a later analysis dropped more than 500 nucleotide sequences that were highly shared and had low generation probability. In a later analysis, a clonal expansion index for each public chain was calculated from normalized within-repertoire ranks of inferred template counts. A later analysis computed generation probabilities with a VDJ recombination model fitted to out-of-frame rearrangements, and checked the results against IGoR. Hypergeometric tests were used in a later analysis to score TCR-TCR, TCR-HLA and TCR-CMV co-occurrence, with a repertoire-size bias correction applied to the TCR pairs. In a later analysis, false discovery rates were estimated by permuting HLA or CMV assignments 20 times. A later analysis grouped co-occurring TCRs with DBSCAN, adding TCRdist sequence similarity when clustering within HLA-allele-positive subsets. Repertoires with fewer than 30,000 or more than 120,000 public chains, plus five repertoires with anomalous nucleotide sharing, were excluded from co-occurrence clustering. Entries here come from immuneACCESS through TCRdb and include only in-frame sequences with V and J called. Some clones fail to appear in such tables; in the studies checked, an unresolved V gene covers under half of the shortfall, and the cause of the remainder is unknown. The V and J calls and the clone size are those of that table, but D and trimming were determined from the DNA. Here the sample has over 150,000 clones; approximately 71% occur a single time. Together, the top ten hold over 1.2% of the sample.

The cohort comprised hundreds of healthy bone marrow donors. Cohort members were all nominally healthy when sampled, although unrecorded immune exposures were likely present. The donor tested CMV seronegative, placing the donor among the 350 or so seronegative members of the cohort. Each donor provided a peripheral blood sample, and peripheral blood mononuclear cells were used for TCR beta sequencing. The Qiagen DNeasy Blood Extraction Kit was used to extract genomic DNA from the blood cell samples. Points on this clone: The clone's antigen remains unknown. No per-base quality is available; no much larger clone lies one base away.

Sequencing used PBMCs. This clonotype was sampled from a man aged 45-60 years in good health and CMV-seronegative. This receptor chain uses TRBV6-5 and TRBJ1-5, and TRBD1 aligns with 9 junction nucleotides. The CDR3 here reads CASSPDRGSNQPQHF. The DNA sequence reads TGTGCCAGCAGCCCGGACAGGGGCAGCAATCAGCCCCAGCATTTT.